A single T cell receptor (beta chain) is shown here with its context. Antigen specificity is unknown. Blood specimens came from baseline, cycle 4 day 1, and cycle 7 day 1. This sample is part of a study of OX40 agonist ivuxolimab in advanced cancers. Across the whole study: Dose-escalation patients suffered from hepatocellular carcinoma, melanoma, renal cell or head and neck cancer. Approximately 40% of patients had received prior checkpoint inhibitor therapy.

The repertoire was sequenced with immunoSEQ multiplex PCR; TCRdb's copy has only in-frame clones and lacks some. The sample consists of around 72,000 clones, 85% to 90% of them appearing once. Findings and limits, study-wide: Among the lowest peripheral clonal expansion occurred in 0.1-3.0 mg/kg partial responders.

Trimming left V 4 bases short and J 7 bases short, with 14 bases between. The V gene's germline CDR1 is SGDLS and CDR2 YYNGEE. The CDR3 is 13 amino acids. The TCR sequence derives from an adult with an advanced solid tumor such as melanoma, head and neck, liver or kidney cancer. Sequenced material: CD4+ or CD8+ T cells sorted from blood, taken in a trial of the OX40 agonist ivuxolimab. The V and J genes are TRBV9 and TRBJ1-1; D is uncertain. DNA for the CDR3: TGTGCCAGCAGCCCCCGGCCAGGACTTGAAGCTTTCTTT. This translates into CASSPRPGLEAFF. Using reference TRBV9 and TRBJ1-1 for the parts outside the CDR3, the full variable domain is DSGVTQTPKHLITATGQRVTLRCSPRSGDLSVYWYQQSLDQGLQFLIQYYNGEERAKGNILERFSAQQFPDLHSELNLSSLELGDSALYFCASSPRPGLEAFFGQGTRLTVV.